Presented here are 13 T cell receptor beta chains from one specimen sequenced in a study of cytomegalovirus exposure and HLA in healthy donors. Amplification used 60 Vbeta primers and 13 Jbeta primers. The method was immunoSEQ multiplex PCR; TCRdb's version includes in-frame clones alone and lacks a portion of them. The data contain 150,000 or so clones, around 80% of them seen just once; the ten biggest clones take up approximately 1.5%. The material sequenced was PBMCs. The receptors shown here come from a female donor in good health and CMV-seronegative.

The genes are TRBV9 and TRBJ2-5; no definite D call. Trimming took 2 bases from V and 10 from J, leaving 15 bases between them. The CDR3 is 13 amino acids. Per the germline V gene, CDR1 is SGDLS and CDR2 is YYNGEE. The CDR3 nucleotides are TGTGCCAGCAGCGTGACAAGTACTTCAGACCAGTACTTC. This gives the protein CASSVTSTSDQYF.

This clone was detected only once. CDR3 region: CAWSSYTTDTQYF. The CDR3, as DNA: TGTGCCTGGAGTTCGTACACCACAGATACGCAGTATTTT. The chain uses TRBV30 and TRBJ2-3; the D is unclear. This CDR3 region has 13 residues. V lost 2 bases and J lost 2, with 8 bases in between. CDR1 is GTSNPN, CDR2 SVGIG, per germline (reference sequence).

The CDR3 DNA reads as TGTGCCAGCAGCTTAGAGACAGGACAGTCAAGGCCCCAGCATTTT. It codes for CASSLETGQSRPQHF. V usage is TRBV7-6 and J usage is TRBJ1-5; a weak D match, TRBD1 (6 bases). V was cut by 1 base and J by 9 bases, with 16 bases left in between. The CDR3 consists of 15 residues. Germline loops: CDR1 SGHVS, CDR2 FNYEAQ.

The V call is TRBV7-2, the J call TRBJ2-7; 7 positions match TRBD2. The CDR3 loop spans 15 amino acids. The germline V gene has CDR1 SGHTA and CDR2 FQGNSA. Losses at the gene ends were 3 bases for V and 4 bases for J; bases not matched to a gene: 9. CDR3 DNA: TGTGCCAGCAGCTTCCTATCGGGGGGTACGTACGAGCAGTACTTC. Protein product: CASSFLSGGTYEQYF.

This chain uses TRBV19 with TRBJ1-1; D not resolved. Germline V lookup: CDR1 LNHDA, CDR2 SQIVND (reference sequence). The CDR3 spans 15 residues. Trimming stripped 3 bases from V and 1 base from J, with 12 bases between. This chain's CDR3 is CASSIASRGNTEAFF. For the CDR3, the DNA is TGTGCCAGTAGTATCGCATCGCGGGGGAACACTGAAGCTTTCTTT.

This sequence joins TRBV7-5 and TRBJ1-5; the table's D gene call, TRBD1, was not cross checked with the DNA. TRBV7-5 is recorded as a pseudogene. The CDR3 spans 18 residues. The DNA for the CDR3 is TGTGCCAGAAGCTTATCAGCCCTCGGGACAGTAGAATATCAGCCCCAGCATTTT. Its translation is CARSLSALGTVEYQPQHF.

The rearrangement uses TRBV18 and TRBJ2-3; TRBD2 matches 8 bases. The CDR3 contains 16 residues. The trim removed 3 bases at V and 0 bases at J, leaving 5 bases unmatched. Germline CDR1 KGHSH, CDR2 LQKENI. In nucleotides, the CDR3 is TGTGCCAGCTCACCCCTGCCTAGCGGGAGCACAGATACGCAGTATTTT. Residues: CASSPLPSGSTDTQYF.

The V and J genes are TRBV9 and TRBJ2-5; 10 nucleotides agree with TRBD1. The tail of the sequence fits TRBJ2-7 better, so the J call may be wrong. This CDR3 is built from 14 residues. CDR1 and CDR2 (germline): SGDLS, YYNGEE. CDR3 in amino acids: CASSDGTGDYEQYF. The CDR3 bases are TGTGCCAGCAGCGATGGGACAGGGGACTACGAGCAGTACTTC.

The chain couples TRBV28 to TRBJ2-3, with 8 positions matching TRBD2. CDR3 length equals 17 residues. Trimming removed 6 bases from V and 8 bases from J; junction bases left unmatched: 19. Germline values: CDR1 MDHEN, CDR2 SYDVKM. The CDR3 bases are TGTGCCAGCAGACTTAAACCGTACACCGGGAGGGTCAGTACGCAGTATTTT. Its translation is CASRLKPYTGRVSTQYF.

Note on this clone: The germline gene is not matched at one end of the junction; a read error may be the cause. The genes are TRBV5-1 and TRBJ2-4; possible D gene TRBD1, 7 bases. There are 13 residues in the CDR3. In germline, CDR1 is SGHRS, CDR2 YFSETQ. As DNA, the CDR3 is TGCGCCAGCAGCACAGGGGAGGTAAACAGTCAGTACTTC. Protein product: CASSTGEVNSQYF.

The chain is built from TRBV1 and TRBJ2-1; TRBD2, the D gene given by the table, was not confirmed from the DNA. TRBV1 is designated a pseudogene. This CDR3 region has 16 residues. The CDR3 DNA is TGCACCAGCAGCCAAGATGGGAGCGGGAAAGACAATGAGCAGTTCTTC. It translates to CTSSQDGSGKDNEQFF.

This chain uses TRBV5-1 with TRBJ2-7; TRBD2 agrees at 10 bases. V was pared by 4 bases and J by 4 bases, with 8 bases of the junction left unmatched. This CDR3 has 15 residues. Germline loops: CDR1 SGHRS, CDR2 YFSETQ. As DNA, the CDR3 is TGCGCCAGCAGCCTCCCGCTAGCGGGAGTATACGAGCAGTACTTC. Translated, it gives CASSLPLAGVYEQYF.

The chain employs TRBV19 and TRBJ2-4; weak D call: TRBD1 (5 bases). Germline values: CDR1 LNHDA, CDR2 SQIVND (reference sequence). This CDR3 spans 14 amino acids. The V end was cut by 4 bases, the J end by 8 bases, with 15 bases between. The CDR3 DNA follows: TGTGCCAGTAGTACGGCAGGGTACGGAGACATTCAGTACTTC. It codes for CASSTAGYGDIQYF.